This paragraph reports one T cell receptor beta chain. Some clones are missing from TCRdb's copy, which holds only in-frame ones; the method was immunoSEQ multiplex PCR. The profile shows 80,000 or so clones, around 93% of them singletons. This sample is part of a study of OX40 agonist ivuxolimab in advanced cancers. The sequence came from an adult with an advanced solid tumor such as melanoma, head and neck, liver or kidney cancer. This specimen was CD4+ or CD8+ T cells sorted from blood, taken in a trial of the OX40 agonist ivuxolimab.

CDR3 sequence: CASSMDRYRTDTQYF. The CDR3, as DNA: TGTGCCAGCAGCATGGACAGGTATCGCACAGATACGCAGTATTTT. The chain has TRBV5-8 and TRBJ2-3; 7 bases are a match to TRBD1. The CDR3 length is 15 residues. Losses at the gene ends were 4 bases for V and 1 base for J; bases not matched to a gene: 6. Germline lookup yields CDR1 SGHTS and CDR2 YDEGEE. The entire variable domain, with the rest obtained from reference TRBV5-8 and TRBJ2-3, is as follows: EAGVTQSPTHLIKTRGQQATLRCSPISGHTSVYWYQQALGLGLQFLLWYDEGEERNRGNFPPRFSGRQFPNYSSELNVNALELEDSALYLCASSMDRYRTDTQYFGPGTRLTVL.